The 27 T cell receptor beta chains below come from one sample, sequenced in a study of blood T cell repertoires in COVID-19. Method: immunoSEQ multiplex PCR; TCRdb's copy keeps in-frame clones and lacks some. The table includes about 72,000 clones, around 86% detected once. The sequenced sample consisted of peripheral blood. The receptor set was obtained from a man in his sixties or seventies with active or convalescent COVID-19.

The chain uses TRBV13 and TRBJ2-5; D is ambiguous. Per the germline V gene, CDR1 is PRHDT and CDR2 is FYEKMQ (reference sequence). The CDR3 loop spans 14 amino acids. V was shortened by 5 bases and J by 5 bases, with 15 bases between the two germline ends. The CDR3 loop is CASSASSPRETQYF. CDR3 bases: TGTGCCAGCAGCGCCTCCAGCCCCAGGGAGACCCAGTACTTC.

V and J are TRBV4-3 and TRBJ1-1; D is unresolved. The germline V and J ends were trimmed by 3 bases and 2 bases, with 7 bases remaining between them. The CDR3 consists of 13 residues. Germline CDR1 LGHNA, CDR2 YSLEER. CDR3 nucleotides: TGCGCCAGCAGCCACACAAGAAACACTGAAGCTTTCTTT. Its translation: CASSHTRNTEAFF.

The rearrangement uses TRBV9 and TRBJ2-3; the D gene is possibly TRBD2 (6 bases). V lost 1 base to trimming and J lost 4 bases, with 19 bases between them. The CDR3 runs 17 residues. Per the germline V gene, CDR1 is SGDLS and CDR2 is YYNGEE. In DNA, the CDR3 is TGTGCCAGCAGCGTAAGGGCCCTCGGCGGGGTGGCAGATACGCAGTATTTT. Protein sequence: CASSVRALGGVADTQYF.

The gene calls are TRBV5-6 and TRBJ2-7, with D possibly being TRBD1 (6 bases). V shed 3 bases and J shed 3 bases, with 16 bases lying between them. The CDR3 length is 15 residues. Germline lookup yields CDR1 SGHDT and CDR2 YYEEEE. This CDR3 is CASSWAGGGSYEQYF. As DNA, the CDR3 is TGTGCCAGCAGCTGGGCCGGTGGGGGCAGCTACGAGCAGTACTTC.

This chain connects TRBV30 to TRBJ1-1; the D gene is possibly TRBD1 (5 bases). The V end lost 2 bases, the J end lost 10 bases, and 14 bases lay between the germline ends. CDR1 and CDR2 from the germline V gene are GTSNPN and SVGIG (reference sequence). The CDR3 consists of 12 residues. DNA for the CDR3: TGTGCCTGGAGTCCGAGCGGGGGGAGAGCTTTCTTT. The encoded protein is CAWSPSGGRAFF.

This clone has a single count. The chain carries TRBV5-4 and TRBJ2-3, with TRBD2 as a possible D gene (5 bases). The CDR3 has 13 residues. The V gene's germline CDR1 is SGHNT and CDR2 YYREEE (reference sequence). V shed 2 bases and J shed 3 bases, with 7 bases lying between them. The CDR3 reads CASSFSETDTQYF. The DNA for the CDR3 is TGTGCCAGCAGCTTTAGCGAAACAGATACGCAGTATTTT.

This chain joins TRBV5-6 and TRBJ2-7; 9 nucleotides align to TRBD2. The ends lost 0 bases at V and 5 bases at J; junction bases unmatched: 6. There are 15 residues in the CDR3. Germline V CDR1 and CDR2: SGHDT, YYEEEE. The CDR3 is CASSLELAGVDEQYF. CDR3 bases: TGTGCCAGCAGCTTGGAATTAGCGGGAGTGGACGAGCAGTACTTC.

This chain links TRBV6-2 or TRBV6-3 with TRBJ2-5, with TRBD2 matching 14 bases. CDR1 MNHEY and CDR2 SVGEGT come from the germline V gene. This CDR3 spans 17 amino acids. The V gene end was trimmed by 0 bases and the J gene end by 4 bases; junction bases not matched to a gene: 4. The CDR3 nucleotides read TGTGCCAGCAGTTACTCCAGACTAGCGGGAGGGATAGAGACCCAGTACTTC. Its translation: CASSYSRLAGGIETQYF.

The V and J genes are TRBV12-3 or TRBV12-4 and TRBJ2-7; TRBD2 might be the D (6 bases). V shed 3 bases and J shed 6 bases, with 12 bases lying between them. CDR3 length: 13 amino acids. This CDR3 reads CASSFGGIVEQYF. In nucleotides, the CDR3 is TGTGCCAGCAGTTTCGGGGGAATCGTCGAGCAGTACTTC.

The chain is built from TRBV7-2 and TRBJ1-3; D is possibly TRBD1 (5 bases). Trimming pared 3 bases from V and 4 bases from J, leaving 16 bases between. Germline loops: CDR1 SGHTA, CDR2 FQGNSA. The CDR3 totals 16 residues. CDR3 sequence: CASSFTTQGGGNTIYF. The CDR3 DNA reads as TGTGCCAGCAGCTTTACAACCCAGGGCGGCGGAAACACCATATATTTT.

The chain links TRBV5-4 to TRBJ1-1; the D gene is possibly TRBD1 (5 bases). Trimming took 3 bases from V and 4 from J, leaving 19 bases between them. Germline loops: CDR1 SGHNT, CDR2 YYREEE (reference sequence). The CDR3 covers 16 residues. CDR3 in DNA: TGTGCCAGCAGCTCCCCAGGGAACGGACGCCTCACTGAAGCTTTCTTT. Its translation: CASSSPGNGRLTEAFF. Full variable domain (outside the CDR3, taken from reference TRBV5-4 and TRBJ1-1): ETGVTQSPTHLIKTRGQQVTLRCSSQSGHNTVSWYQQALGQGPQFIFQYYREEENGRGNFPPRFSGLQFPNYSSELNVNALELDDSALYLCASSSPGNGRLTEAFFGQGTRLTVV.

About this clone itself: Sequence at one end of the junction differs from germline and may be a read error. This chain links TRBV7-7 with TRBJ2-1; 14 bases match TRBD2. Germline V lookup: CDR1 SSHAT, CDR2 FNYEAQ (reference sequence). The CDR3 loop spans 17 amino acids. CDR3 nucleotide sequence: TGTGCTAGCAGCTTTGTGGGACTAGCGGGGGCCTACAATGAGCAGTTCTTC. Translated: CASSFVGLAGAYNEQFF.

This clone was observed a single time. The V call is TRBV28, the J call TRBJ1-6, with D maybe TRBD1 (5 bases). Germline-derived CDR1 and CDR2 are MDHEN and SYDVKM. The CDR3 length is 16 residues. V lost 6 bases, J lost 0 bases, and 12 bases lay in between. In nucleotides, the CDR3 is TGTGCCAGCAGCGGGGGGGGGAGCTCCTATAATTCACCCCTCCACTTT. This codes for CASSGGGSSYNSPLHF.

The chain combines TRBV18 with TRBJ1-2, with D hard to call. The V and J ends lost 2 bases and 3 bases respectively, with 10 bases between them. The CDR3 has 14 residues. Per germline, CDR1 KGHSH and CDR2 LQKENI. The CDR3 sequence: CASSPSTSDYGYTF. DNA for the CDR3: TGTGCCAGCTCACCATCGACAAGTGACTATGGCTACACCTTC. Complete variable domain (other parts from reference TRBV18 and TRBJ1-2): NAGVMQNPRHLVRRRGQEARLRCSPMKGHSHVYWYRQLPEEGLKFMVYLQKENIIDESGMPKERFSAEFPKEGPSILRIQQVVRGDSAAYFCASSPSTSDYGYTFGSGTRLTVV.

There are a few counts of this clone. The J gene is TRBJ2-3, the V gene TRBV6-4; 11 bases match TRBD1. J was trimmed by 1 base and V by 6 bases; bases with no gene match: 3. The germline V gene encodes CDR1 MRHNA and CDR2 SNTAGT. The CDR3 has 15 amino acids. The CDR3 bases are TGTGCCAGCAGCGAGGGACAGGGGGGCACAGATACGCAGTATTTT. Translated: CASSEGQGGTDTQYF.

The rearrangement uses TRBV2 and TRBJ2-1; the match to TRBD2 covers 7 bases. The CDR3 extends over 15 amino acids. Trimming cost V 3 bases and J 8 bases; bases outside gene matches: 10. From germline, CDR1 is SNHLY and CDR2 FYNNEI. CDR3 coding DNA: TGTGCCAGCAGTGATCCGGGGGGAGGAATGTATGAGCAGTTCTTC. This sequence encodes CASSDPGGGMYEQFF.

The chain uses TRBV19 and TRBJ2-2, with 12 positions matching TRBD2. Germline V gives CDR1 LNHDA, CDR2 SQIVND (reference sequence). This CDR3 is built from 19 residues. J gave up 5 bases and V 2 bases, and 12 bases lay outside the gene matches. This CDR3 is CASSIPSRLAGEWTGELFF. CDR3 nucleotide sequence: TGTGCCAGTAGTATACCGTCCCGACTAGCGGGAGAGTGGACCGGGGAGCTGTTTTTT.

This clone has a handful of counts. The rearrangement joins TRBV28 to TRBJ2-7, with a possible D match to TRBD2 (6 bases). Trimming removed 5 bases from V and 2 bases from J, with 16 bases in between. Germline lookup yields CDR1 MDHEN and CDR2 SYDVKM. CDR3 size: 15 residues. Here the CDR3 reads CASSDPGTVAYEQYF. The DNA for the CDR3 is TGTGCCAGCAGTGACCCAGGGACTGTAGCCTACGAGCAGTACTTC. Filled out from reference TRBV28 and TRBJ2-7, the complete variable domain reads DVKVTQSSRYLVKRTGEKVFLECVQDMDHENMFWYRQDPGLGLRLIYFSYDVKMKEKGDIPEGYSVSREKKERFSLILESASTNQTSMYLCASSDPGTVAYEQYFGPGTRLTVT.

The gene calls are TRBV28 and TRBJ2-7, with 9 positions matching TRBD2. V shed 3 bases, J shed 6 bases, and the junction held 6 bases outside the gene matches. This CDR3 region has 14 residues. Germline assignment: CDR1 MDHEN and CDR2 SYDVKM. The CDR3 sequence: CASSFLTSGSEQYF. CDR3 in DNA: TGTGCCAGCAGTTTCCTGACTAGCGGTAGCGAGCAGTACTTC. Full variable domain (missing parts from reference TRBV28 and TRBJ2-7): DVKVTQSSRYLVKRTGEKVFLECVQDMDHENMFWYRQDPGLGLRLIYFSYDVKMKEKGDIPEGYSVSREKKERFSLILESASTNQTSMYLCASSFLTSGSEQYFGPGTRLTVT.

The chain combines TRBV4-2 with TRBJ2-5, with D possibly being TRBD2 (6 bases). Trimming removed 3 bases at V and 4 bases at J, with 15 bases between. The CDR3 totals 15 residues. Germline values: CDR1 LGHNA, CDR2 YNFKEQ. The chain's CDR3 is CASSQEGKGGETQYF. In DNA, the CDR3 is TGTGCCAGCAGCCAGGAGGGAAAGGGTGGAGAGACCCAGTACTTC.

V and J are TRBV18 and TRBJ2-1, with unresolved D. With 3 bases removed from V and 9 bases from J, the gap between germline ends came to 9 bases. CDR3 length equals 12 residues. Per germline, CDR1 KGHSH and CDR2 LQKENI. The CDR3, as DNA: TGTGCCAGCTCACCGGCAGGCATTGAGCAGTTCTTC. Residues: CASSPAGIEQFF.

This sequence joins TRBV7-2 and TRBJ1-6; 8 bases match TRBD1. Losses at the gene ends were 4 bases for V and 7 bases for J; bases not matched to a gene: 9. This CDR3 contains 16 residues. Germline V CDR1 and CDR2: SGHTA, FQGNSA. In DNA, the CDR3 is TGTGCCAGCAGCTACCAGGCAGGGGGCGTAAATTCACCCCTCCACTTT. Protein product: CASSYQAGGVNSPLHF. The full variable domain, its missing parts supplied by reference TRBV7-2 and TRBJ1-6, is GAGVSQSPSNKVTEKGKDVELRCDPISGHTALYWYRQSLGQGLEFLIYFQGNSAPDKSGLPSDRFSAERTGGSVSTLTIQRTQQEDSAVYLCASSYQAGGVNSPLHFGNGTRLTVT.

The genes are TRBV27 and TRBJ2-7; no clear D. The CDR3 length is 13 residues. Per the germline V gene, CDR1 is MNHEY and CDR2 is SMNVEV (reference sequence). Trimming took 5 bases from V and 3 from J, leaving 11 bases between them. In DNA form, the CDR3 reads TGTGCCAGCAGTCTAATGGCAGGCTACGAGCAGTACTTC. Amino acid sequence: CASSLMAGYEQYF.

The chain combines TRBV4-1 with TRBJ1-3, with 11 bases fitting TRBD1. Looked up from germline, CDR1 is MGHRA and CDR2 is YSYEKL. The V and J ends lost 4 bases and 2 bases, in that order; junction bases with no gene match: 4. The CDR3 contains 16 residues. CDR3 amino acids: CASSPGQGAAGNTIYF. CDR3 nucleotides: TGCGCCAGCAGCCCCGGACAGGGGGCTGCTGGAAACACCATATATTTT.

This clone has only one observation. The chain carries TRBV28 and TRBJ1-6; D is ambiguous. V shed 2 bases and J shed 16 bases, with 15 bases lying between them. CDR1 is MDHEN and CDR2 is SYDVKM in the germline V gene. This CDR3 comprises 13 residues. CDR3 nucleotide sequence: TGTGCCAGCAGTTTAAATCCCCTACCCTTTCTCCACTTT. This codes for CASSLNPLPFLHF. The full variable domain, completed using reference TRBV28 and TRBJ1-6, is DVKVTQSSRYLVKRTGEKVFLECVQDMDHENMFWYRQDPGLGLRLIYFSYDVKMKEKGDIPEGYSVSREKKERFSLILESASTNQTSMYLCASSLNPLPFLHFGNGTRLTVT.

Only a few counts were recorded for this clone. This sequence joins TRBV6-2 or TRBV6-3 and TRBJ1-5; tentatively, D is TRBD1 (6 bases). V lost 2 bases, J lost 5 bases, and 10 bases lay in between. The germline V gene encodes CDR1 MNHEY and CDR2 SVGEGT. The length of the CDR3 is 14 residues. CDR3 sequence reads: CASSYDQGYQPQHF. The CDR3 nucleotides are TGTGCCAGCAGTTACGATCAGGGGTATCAGCCCCAGCATTTT.

The chain recombines TRBV5-6 with TRBJ2-3, with D perhaps matching TRBD2 (5 bases). Germline CDR1 reads SGHDT; CDR2 reads YYEEEE. The length of the CDR3 is 13 residues. V was trimmed by 4 bases and J by 5 bases, leaving 11 bases between them. This CDR3 is CASSTRGIDTQYF. For the CDR3, the DNA is TGTGCCAGCAGCACCCGGGGAATAGATACGCAGTATTTT.